The 9 T cell receptor beta chains below all came from one sample that was sequenced in a study of cytomegalovirus exposure and HLA in healthy donors. PCR used 60 Vbeta primers and 13 Jbeta primers. Sequencing was performed with immunoSEQ multiplex PCR; in TCRdb, only in-frame clones are kept and a portion is missing. Among under 200,000 clones listed, about three quarters were seen once. Sequencing was performed on PBMCs. The source is a female donor in good health and CMV-seronegative.

The rearrangement links TRBV23-1 to TRBJ2-7; 7 bases map to TRBD1. TRBV23-1 has ORF status, its function being uncertain. The CDR3 runs to 15 residues. Trimming removed 1 base from V and 7 bases from J; junction bases left unmatched: 10. In DNA form, the CDR3 reads TGCGCCAGCAGTCAATTCACAGGAACAGGGGATGAGCAGTACTTC. Translated, it gives CASSQFTGTGDEQYF.

This clone appeared once. This chain connects TRBV14 to TRBJ1-1; possibly TRBD1 for D (5 bases). Germline CDR1 and CDR2: SGHDN and FVKESK. The V end lost 0 bases, the J end lost 4 bases, and 18 bases lay between the germline ends. This CDR3 contains 17 residues. This chain's CDR3 is CASSQDLVAGWGTEAFF. The CDR3 coding sequence is TGTGCCAGCAGCCAAGACCTGGTAGCAGGGTGGGGCACTGAAGCTTTCTTT. Drawing the rest from reference TRBV14 and TRBJ1-1, the complete variable domain is EAGVTQFPSHSVIEKGQTVTLRCDPISGHDNLYWYRRVMGKEIKFLLHFVKESKQDESGMPNNRFLAERTGGTYSTLKVQPAELEDSGVYFCASSQDLVAGWGTEAFFGQGTRLTVV.

This chain uses TRBV29-1 with TRBJ2-7, with D tentatively TRBD1 (6 bases). V was cut by 2 bases and J by 3 bases, with 11 bases left in between. CDR1 and CDR2 from the germline V gene are SQVTM and ANQGSEA. The CDR3 is 13 residues long. The CDR3 spells CSVEPQGVYEQYF. CDR3 coding DNA: TGCAGCGTTGAACCACAGGGTGTCTACGAGCAGTACTTC.

The V call is TRBV27, the J call TRBJ1-5, with a possible D match to TRBD1 (6 bases). Trimming removed 2 bases at V and 3 bases at J, with 17 bases between. The CDR3 consists of 17 residues. In germline, CDR1 is MNHEY, CDR2 SMNVEV (reference sequence). CDR3 in amino acids: CASSLGGQGGFNQPQHF. CDR3 bases: TGTGCCAGCAGTTTAGGGGGGCAGGGAGGGTTCAATCAGCCCCAGCATTTT.

This clone was detected a few times. The chain employs TRBV4-1 and TRBJ1-4; TRBD1 aligns across 8 bases. Germline values: CDR1 MGHRA, CDR2 YSYEKL. The junction had 9 bases not matched to a gene; V was cut back by 2 bases and J by 4 bases. The CDR3 spans 17 residues. CDR3 DNA sequence: TGCGCCAGCAGCCAACCAACCGGACAGGGAGGTAATGAAAAACTGTTTTTT. Its translation is CASSQPTGQGGNEKLFF.

The rearrangement joins TRBV5-5 to TRBJ1-1; D possibly corresponds to TRBD1 (5 bases). Trimming cost V 4 bases and J 2 bases, with 21 bases left between them. This CDR3 is built from 17 residues. CDR1 and CDR2 from the germline V gene are SGHKS and YYEKEE (reference sequence). The CDR3 loop reads CASSPGRGGYLNTEAFF. The CDR3 DNA is TGTGCCAGCAGCCCAGGACGGGGGGGATACTTAAACACTGAAGCTTTCTTT. Variable domain in full (rest from reference TRBV5-5 and TRBJ1-1): DAGVTQSPTHLIKTRGQQVTLRCSPISGHKSVSWYQQVLGQGPQFIFQYYEKEERGRGNFPDRFSARQFPNYSSELNVNALLLGDSALYLCASSPGRGGYLNTEAFFGQGTRLTVV.

This clone is a singleton in its sample. The V call is TRBV5-1, the J call TRBJ1-2; 10 bases are shared with TRBD1. Germline V gives CDR1 SGHRS, CDR2 YFSETQ. The trim removed 6 bases at V and 8 bases at J, leaving 10 bases unmatched. The CDR3 is 14 amino acids. CDR3 sequence: CASTTYGTGEGYTF. CDR3 nucleotides: TGCGCCAGCACAACATACGGGACAGGGGAAGGCTACACCTTC.

The rearrangement joins TRBV7-6 to TRBJ2-5; 9 bases match TRBD1. The CDR3 covers 15 residues. Per the germline V gene, CDR1 is SGHVS and CDR2 is FNYEAQ. Losses at the gene ends were 6 bases for V and 4 bases for J; bases not matched to a gene: 9. The CDR3 here is CASSYGQGRGETQYF. The CDR3 nucleotides are TGTGCCAGCAGTTACGGACAGGGGAGGGGAGAGACCCAGTACTTC.

V usage is TRBV7-8 and J usage is TRBJ1-4; no clear D gene. The V gene lost 2 bases and the J gene lost 4 bases, with 20 bases spanning the gap. The CDR3 has 18 residues. CDR1 SGHVS and CDR2 FQNEAQ come from the germline V gene. The CDR3 sequence: CASSLSETTPLGNEKLFF. In nucleotides, the CDR3 is TGTGCCAGCAGCTTAAGTGAGACGACCCCGCTAGGTAATGAAAAACTGTTTTTT.